The clone carrying this T cell receptor beta chain was seen a single time. This entry is derived from a study of cytomegalovirus exposure and HLA in healthy donors. Germline-derived CDR1 and CDR2 are ENHRY and SYGVKD. Germline trimming cut 11 bases from V and 2 bases from J; bases unmatched to any gene: 5. This CDR3 comprises 13 residues. Generated by immunoSEQ multiplex PCR, the TCRdb table keeps only in-frame clones and is missing some. Of 150,000 to 200,000 clones listed, 75% to 90% are singletons. The sequencing sample was made of PBMCs. The source of this sequence is a man aged 18 to 29 in good health and CMV-seropositive. The V gene is TRBV10-3, the J gene TRBJ1-4; 7 bases are a match to TRBD1. CDR3 bases: TGTGCCGCCCAGGGACAGACTAATGAAAAACTGTTTTTT. Translating it yields CAAQGQTNEKLFF.